This TCR beta chain derives from a study of T cell changes during pregnancy in multiple sclerosis. In its sample, this clone was seen once. This CDR3 is 12 amino acids long. V dropped 7 bases and J dropped 9 bases, with 10 bases sitting between them. CDR1 MNHEY and CDR2 SVGAGI come from the germline V gene. This table comes from immunoSEQ multiplex PCR, and its TCRdb copy is limited to in-frame clones, with some not included. The table has tens of thousands of clones, roughly 90% seen once. The sequence derives from a female donor in good health, enrolled as a control in a pregnancy study. Sample: CD4+ T cells from peripheral blood mononuclear cells, taken in the third trimester of pregnancy. The V gene is TRBV6-5, the J gene TRBJ1-6, with D possibly TRBD1 on 6 matching bases. CDR3 residues: CASTTGSSPLHF. Written as DNA, the CDR3 is TGTGCCAGCACCACAGGGAGTTCACCCCTCCACTTT.